The 14 T cell receptor beta chains reported below all come from one sample, sequenced in a study of blood T cell repertoires in COVID-19 (dated by TCRdb to about 2020). The library was built by means of the immunoSEQ multiplex PCR assay. Imported from immuneACCESS, the table was reduced by TCRdb to in-frame sequences with V and J called. These copies leave out some clones; in studies compared against another copy, an unresolved V gene accounts for under half, and the cause of the remainder is not known. The sample includes roughly 4,700 clones, with approximately 80% observed a single time. Roughly 12% of the sample comes from the top ten. Sequenced material: peripheral blood. These receptors came from a man aged 65 to 79 with active COVID-19.

The rearrangement uses TRBV18 and TRBJ2-7, with 9 positions matching TRBD1. Germline loops: CDR1 KGHSH, CDR2 LQKENI. After removal of 5 bases from V and 5 bases from J, the junction contained 10 bases not matched to a gene. The CDR3 is 15 residues long. The CDR3 region is CASSYTGGRQDEQYF. CDR3 coding DNA: TGTGCCAGCTCATATACAGGGGGCCGACAGGACGAGCAGTACTTC.

The rearrangement uses TRBV2 and TRBJ1-3; D is undetermined. This CDR3 spans 15 amino acids. Germline-derived CDR1 and CDR2 are SNHLY and FYNNEI. V was pared by 6 bases and J by 0 bases, with 12 bases between. CDR3 region: CASRKKSSSGNTIYF. CDR3 nucleotides: TGTGCCAGCAGGAAGAAATCTAGCTCTGGAAACACCATATATTTT.

The chain links TRBV29-1 to TRBJ2-4, with TRBD1 matching 7 bases. V lost 5 bases, J lost 0 bases, and 10 bases stayed unmatched. Germline CDR1 SQVTM, CDR2 ANQGSEA. CDR3 length: 16 residues. The CDR3 protein is CSVLDTGQTAKNIQYF. CDR3 DNA sequence: TGCAGCGTTCTCGACACGGGACAGACAGCCAAAAACATTCAGTACTTC. Looking up the rest from reference TRBV29-1 and TRBJ2-4 gives the full variable domain: SAVISQKPSRDICQRGTSLTIQCQVDSQVTMMFWYRQQPGQSLTLIATANQGSEATYESGFVIDKFPISRPNLTFSTLTVSNMSPEDSSIYLCSVLDTGQTAKNIQYFGAGTRLSVL.

This clone has just one count. The V and J genes are TRBV19 and TRBJ2-5; 9 bases are a match to TRBD1. CDR1 and CDR2 from the germline V gene are LNHDA and SQIVND (reference sequence). The CDR3 loop spans 14 amino acids. Trimming removed 4 bases from V and 2 bases from J; junction bases left unmatched: 2. This CDR3 is CASSTGQGQETQYF. The CDR3 nucleotides read TGTGCCAGTAGTACGGGACAGGGACAAGAGACCCAGTACTTC.

The V gene is TRBV27, the J gene TRBJ2-1; 11 bases match TRBD2. Losses at the gene ends were 2 bases for V and 8 bases for J; bases not matched to a gene: 8. This CDR3 is 16 amino acids long. Germline lookup yields CDR1 MNHEY and CDR2 SMNVEV (reference sequence). The CDR3 sequence: CASSLRVLAGGYEQFF. The CDR3 bases are TGTGCCAGCAGTTTAAGGGTTCTAGCGGGGGGTTATGAGCAGTTCTTC.

In DNA form, the CDR3 reads TGTGCCAGCAGCTCAGGGGGTGAGCAGTTCTTC. Its translation: CASSSGGEQFF. The genes are TRBV12-3 or TRBV12-4 and TRBJ2-1; 7 bases align to TRBD1. The CDR3 extends over 11 amino acids. V shed 6 bases, J shed 9 bases, and the junction held 2 bases outside the gene matches.

The chain employs TRBV7-8 and TRBJ2-7; 8 nucleotides line up with TRBD1. The CDR3 sequence is 15 residues long. V dropped 5 bases and J dropped 1; count of bases not matched to a gene: 7. Germline CDR1 and CDR2: SGHVS and FQNEAQ. CDR3 protein: CASSPRTGPSYEQYF. The CDR3 region has the DNA TGTGCCAGCAGCCCCAGGACAGGGCCGTCCTACGAGCAGTACTTC. Full variable domain (missing parts from reference TRBV7-8 and TRBJ2-7): GAGVSQSPRYKVAKRGQDVALRCDPISGHVSLFWYQQALGQGPEFLTYFQNEAQLDKSGLPSDRFFAERPEGSVSTLKIQRTQQEDSAVYLCASSPRTGPSYEQYFGPGTRLTVT.

The rearrangement joins TRBV5-1 to TRBJ2-2; D gene unclear. The germline V and J ends were trimmed by 3 bases and 5 bases, with 8 bases remaining between them. From germline, CDR1 is SGHRS and CDR2 YFSETQ. The CDR3 consists of 13 residues. In nucleotides, the CDR3 is TGCGCCAGCAGCTCAGTTTGGACCGGGGAGCTGTTTTTT. Amino acids: CASSSVWTGELFF.

The genes are TRBV2 and TRBJ2-2, with TRBD1 matching 8 bases. V lost 5 bases, J lost 2 bases, and 7 bases stayed unmatched. The CDR3 spans 16 residues. Per germline, CDR1 SNHLY and CDR2 FYNNEI. The CDR3 loop reads CASSPRTGGNTGELFF. CDR3 sequence (DNA): TGTGCCAGCAGTCCTCGTACAGGGGGTAACACCGGGGAGCTGTTTTTT.

The rearrangement links TRBV14 to TRBJ1-2, with a tentative D call TRBD1 (5 bases). Trimming removed 1 base at V and 4 bases at J, with 16 bases between. This CDR3 comprises 16 residues. Germline values: CDR1 SGHDN, CDR2 FVKESK. The DNA of the CDR3 is TGTGCCAGCAGCCAAGTCCGGGGAGGGGCACTCTATGGCTACACCTTC. It yields the protein CASSQVRGGALYGYTF.

The J gene is TRBJ1-5, the V gene TRBV7-9; D gene unclear. Germline V CDR1 and CDR2: SEHNR, FQNEAQ (reference sequence). The CDR3 contains 16 residues. The ends were cut back, 5 bases at V and 2 bases at J, with 16 bases in the middle. The CDR3 DNA sequence: TGTGCCAGCAGCCCGTACGAGGGAGAGGGCAATCAGCCCCAGCATTTT. Translated: CASSPYEGEGNQPQHF.

This chain links TRBV6-6 with TRBJ2-5, with 8 bases that match TRBD1. This CDR3 contains 16 residues. After removal of 2 bases from V and 2 bases from J, the junction contained 7 bases not matched to a gene. Per germline, CDR1 MNHNY and CDR2 SVGAGI (reference sequence). The CDR3 sequence is CASSYRIGTGQETQYF. The CDR3 DNA follows: TGTGCCAGCAGTTACCGGATCGGGACAGGTCAAGAGACCCAGTACTTC.

The rearrangement uses TRBV10-3 and TRBJ2-3; 16 bases are shared with TRBD2. V gave up 6 bases and J gave up 3 bases; unmatched junction bases: 12. This CDR3 contains 19 residues. Per the germline V gene, CDR1 is ENHRY and CDR2 is SYGVKD. The CDR3 reads CAIRSLGLAGGRGTDTQYF. In DNA, the CDR3 is TGTGCCATCAGAAGCCTGGGACTAGCGGGGGGGCGAGGGACAGATACGCAGTATTTT.

This chain connects TRBV28 to TRBJ2-7; the match to TRBD2 covers 11 bases. The junction had 6 bases not matched to a gene; V was cut back by 2 bases and J by 0 bases. Germline-derived CDR1 and CDR2 are MDHEN and SYDVKM. The CDR3 sequence is 17 residues long. CDR3 DNA: TGTGCCAGCAGTTTAGTTAGCGGGGGGGGAAGCTCCTACGAGCAGTACTTC. It yields the protein CASSLVSGGGSSYEQYF.